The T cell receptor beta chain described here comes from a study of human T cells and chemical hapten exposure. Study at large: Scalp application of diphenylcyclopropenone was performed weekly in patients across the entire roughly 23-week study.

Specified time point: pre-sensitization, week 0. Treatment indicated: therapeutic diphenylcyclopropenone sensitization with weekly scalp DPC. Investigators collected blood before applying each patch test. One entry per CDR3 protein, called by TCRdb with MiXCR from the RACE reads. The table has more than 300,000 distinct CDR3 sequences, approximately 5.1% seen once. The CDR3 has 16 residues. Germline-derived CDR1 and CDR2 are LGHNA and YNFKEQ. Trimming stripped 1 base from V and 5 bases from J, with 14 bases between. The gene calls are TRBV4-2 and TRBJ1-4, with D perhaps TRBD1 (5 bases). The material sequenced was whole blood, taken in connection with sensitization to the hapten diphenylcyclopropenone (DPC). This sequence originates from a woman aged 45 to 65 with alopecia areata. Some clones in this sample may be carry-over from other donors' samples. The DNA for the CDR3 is TGTGCCAGCAGCCAAGTTCGAGGTGACAGAAATGAAAAACTGTTTTTT. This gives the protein CASSQVRGDRNEKLFF.